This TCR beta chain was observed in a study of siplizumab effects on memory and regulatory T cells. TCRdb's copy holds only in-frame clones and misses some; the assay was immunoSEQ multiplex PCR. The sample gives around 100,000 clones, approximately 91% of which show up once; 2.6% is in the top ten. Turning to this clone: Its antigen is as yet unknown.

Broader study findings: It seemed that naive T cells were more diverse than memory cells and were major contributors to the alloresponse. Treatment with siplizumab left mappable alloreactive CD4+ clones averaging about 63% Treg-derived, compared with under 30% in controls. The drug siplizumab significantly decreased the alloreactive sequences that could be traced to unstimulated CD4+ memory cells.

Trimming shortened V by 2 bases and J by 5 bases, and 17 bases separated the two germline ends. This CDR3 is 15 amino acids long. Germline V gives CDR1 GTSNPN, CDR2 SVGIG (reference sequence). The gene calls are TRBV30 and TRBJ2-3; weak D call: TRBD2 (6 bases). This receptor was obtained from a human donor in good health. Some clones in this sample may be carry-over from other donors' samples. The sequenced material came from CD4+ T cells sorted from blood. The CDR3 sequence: CAWSRTSSFGDTQYF. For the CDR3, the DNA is TGTGCCTGGAGTAGAACTAGCTCTTTTGGAGATACGCAGTATTTT. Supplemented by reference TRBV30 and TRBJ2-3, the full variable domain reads SQTIHQWPATLVQPVGSPLSLECTVEGTSNPNLYWYRQAAGRGLQLLFYSVGIGQISSEVPQNLSASRPQDRQFILSSKKLLLSDSGFYLCAWSRTSSFGDTQYFGPGTRLTVL.